The next 27 T cell receptor beta chains were all read from a single sample in a study of cytomegalovirus exposure and HLA in healthy donors. The PCR had 60 Vbeta and 13 Jbeta primers. Measured with immunoSEQ multiplex PCR; TCRdb has only the in-frame clones, and not every one. Here the sample spans 95,000 to 100,000 clones, approximately 76% being singletons. Sequenced material: PBMCs. These receptors were taken from a man aged 35-49 years in good health and CMV-seronegative.

V gene TRBV27 combines with J gene TRBJ2-5, with TRBD1 matching 9 bases. In germline, CDR1 is MNHEY, CDR2 SMNVEV (reference sequence). CDR3 length equals 18 residues. V dropped 0 bases and J dropped 2; count of bases not matched to a gene: 10. In nucleotides, the CDR3 is TGTGCCAGCAGTTTATCGCCCTACAGGGGGCGCCTTCAAGAGACCCAGTACTTC. As protein: CASSLSPYRGRLQETQYF.

The chain employs TRBV5-6 and TRBJ1-6; TRBD1 aligns across 7 bases. The CDR3 consists of 12 residues. The V segment lost 4 bases and the J segment 12 bases; nucleotides outside the gene matches: 4. Germline V CDR1 and CDR2: SGHDT, YYEEEE. The CDR3: CASSQQGLPLHF. The CDR3 region has the DNA TGTGCCAGCAGCCAACAGGGGCTACCCCTCCACTTT.

The chain couples TRBV2 to TRBJ2-1; D not certain. The CDR3 is 13 residues long. V was trimmed by 5 bases and J by 0 bases, leaving 5 bases between them. CDR1 SNHLY and CDR2 FYNNEI come from the germline V gene. The CDR3 reads CASSPSSYNEQFF. The CDR3 DNA reads as TGTGCCAGCAGTCCTAGCTCCTACAATGAGCAGTTCTTC.

The V and J genes are TRBV7-9 and TRBJ1-2, with D perhaps matching TRBD1 (5 bases). V was cut by 5 bases and J by 0 bases, with 13 bases left in between. This CDR3 contains 15 residues. The germline CDR1 and CDR2 sequences are SEHNR and FQNEAQ (reference sequence). CDR3 sequence (DNA): TGTGCCAGCAGCCCGCAGTGGGGCACTAACTATGGCTACACCTTC. Amino acid sequence: CASSPQWGTNYGYTF.

The V call is TRBV4-3, the J call TRBJ2-5; 10 bases line up with TRBD2. The end of the DNA is better explained by TRBJ2-7, so the J call may be wrong. There are 19 residues in the CDR3. Germline CDR1 reads LGHNA; CDR2 reads YSLEER. The CDR3 DNA reads TGCGCCAGCAGCCAAGATCCCTCCAGCCTAGCGGGAGTGCCCAGCGAGCAGTACTTC. Translation gives CASSQDPSSLAGVPSEQYF.

The chain uses TRBV6-1 and TRBJ1-2, with D perhaps matching TRBD1 (5 bases). In germline, CDR1 is MNHNS, CDR2 SASEGT. The V end was cut by 8 bases, the J end by 2 bases, with 12 bases between. The CDR3 consists of 13 residues. CDR3: CASLGDLNYGYTF. CDR3 nucleotide sequence: TGTGCCAGCTTGGGGGACTTAAACTATGGCTACACCTTC.

Regarding this clone: The same CDR3 arises from other DNA sequences in this sample as well. The chain has TRBV4-2 and TRBJ2-1, with 7 bases lining up with TRBD1. Germline CDR1 reads LGHNA; CDR2 reads YNFKEQ. The junction had 12 bases not matched to a gene; V was cut back by 1 base and J by 6 bases. The CDR3 has 17 residues. CDR3: CASSQGRTGLFSNEQFF. The CDR3, as DNA: TGTGCCAGCAGCCAAGGTCGGACAGGATTGTTCAGCAATGAGCAGTTCTTC.

The rearrangement uses TRBV5-1 and TRBJ2-7, with TRBD1 matching 9 bases. This CDR3 is 16 amino acids long. The V gene's germline CDR1 is SGHRS and CDR2 YFSETQ. Trimming took 4 bases from V and 6 from J; bases not matched to a gene: 14. CDR3 nucleotide sequence: TGCGCCAGCAGCCCGACAGGGGGAACGGGCGCTATCGAGCAGTACTTC. Protein: CASSPTGGTGAIEQYF.

In its sample, this clone was seen once. The V gene is TRBV28, the J gene TRBJ2-7; D possibly corresponds to TRBD1 (6 bases). Germline V gene sequence: CDR1 MDHEN, CDR2 SYDVKM. Trimming took 5 bases from V and 5 from J, leaving 13 bases between them. This CDR3 has 13 residues. CDR3 sequence (DNA): TGTGCCAGCAGTCCCCCGGGGACACACGAGCAGTACTTC. Translating it yields CASSPPGTHEQYF. Combining the CDR3 with reference TRBV28 and TRBJ2-7 gives the whole variable domain DVKVTQSSRYLVKRTGEKVFLECVQDMDHENMFWYRQDPGLGLRLIYFSYDVKMKEKGDIPEGYSVSREKKERFSLILESASTNQTSMYLCASSPPGTHEQYFGPGTRLTVT.

The chain has TRBV30 and TRBJ2-3; 7 positions match TRBD2. Germline CDR1 and CDR2: GTSNPN and SVGIG (reference sequence). J lost 7 bases, V lost 3 bases, and 13 bases had no gene match. The CDR3 loop spans 15 amino acids. CDR3 DNA: TGTGCCTGGAGGCCGACTAGCTTCGTTCAGCATACGCAGTATTTT. Amino acid sequence: CAWRPTSFVQHTQYF.

V is TRBV6-5 and J is TRBJ2-3, with D possibly TRBD2 on 5 matching bases. This CDR3 has 13 amino acids. Trimming pared 6 bases from V and 1 base from J, leaving 8 bases between. Germline assignment: CDR1 MNHEY and CDR2 SVGAGI. This chain's CDR3 is CASRGAGTDTQYF. The CDR3 nucleotides are TGTGCCAGCAGGGGAGCTGGCACAGATACGCAGTATTTT.

V is TRBV5-4 and J is TRBJ2-7; a possible D gene is TRBD2 (7 bases). The CDR3 runs to 16 residues. CDR1 SGHNT and CDR2 YYREEE come from the germline V gene (reference sequence). V gave up 1 base and J gave up 4 bases, with 18 bases separating them. The chain's CDR3 is CASSLRSTGGSYEQYF. CDR3 coding DNA: TGTGCCAGCAGCTTGAGATCTACGGGGGGCAGTTACGAGCAGTACTTC.

V and J are TRBV14 and TRBJ2-7; D may be TRBD2 (5 bases). Germline V CDR1 and CDR2: SGHDN, FVKESK. CDR3 size: 14 residues. Trimming stripped 3 bases from V and 3 bases from J, with 12 bases between. The CDR3 DNA sequence: TGTGCCAGCAGCCACTCGGGAAGGATCTACGAGCAGTACTTC. As protein: CASSHSGRIYEQYF.

This clone turned up a few times. The chain carries TRBV19 and TRBJ1-4; tentatively, D is TRBD1 (5 bases). This CDR3 spans 15 amino acids. In germline, CDR1 is LNHDA, CDR2 SQIVND (reference sequence). The ends were cut back, 4 bases at V and 4 bases at J, with 13 bases in the middle. CDR3 DNA sequence: TGTGCCAGTAGTAGCCCCCGGGGGATTAATGAAAAACTGTTTTTT. It is translated as CASSSPRGINEKLFF.

This chain joins TRBV5-1 and TRBJ2-1, with D possibly being TRBD2 (5 bases). Trimming left V 0 bases short and J 4 bases short, with 11 bases between. The germline V gene has CDR1 SGHRS and CDR2 YFSETQ. This CDR3 contains 15 residues. The CDR3 nucleotides read TGCGCCAGCAGCTTGGGGACGGGATTATACAATGAGCAGTTCTTC. This translates into CASSLGTGLYNEQFF.

The V gene is TRBV7-2, the J gene TRBJ2-7; the match to TRBD2 covers 8 bases. The CDR3 spans 16 residues. The germline V gene encodes CDR1 SGHTA and CDR2 FQGNSA. V was clipped by 2 bases and J by 1 base; unmatched bases: 7. The CDR3 sequence is CASSLSSGTRSYEQYF. CDR3 sequence (DNA): TGTGCCAGCAGCTTATCTTCCGGGACTAGATCCTACGAGCAGTACTTC.

The gene calls are TRBV7-2 and TRBJ1-5, with TRBD1 identical over 7 bases. Looked up from germline, CDR1 is SGHTA and CDR2 is FQGNSA. The trim removed 0 bases at V and 7 bases at J, leaving 6 bases unmatched. The CDR3 is made up of 15 amino acids. CDR3 in DNA: TGTGCCAGCAGCTTAGCGGATGTAGGGGGCCAGCCCCAGCATTTT. Residues: CASSLADVGGQPQHF.

The V and J genes are TRBV7-2 and TRBJ2-7; D might be TRBD1 (6 bases). This CDR3 contains 14 residues. V was cut by 5 bases and J by 0 bases, with 11 bases left in between. From germline, CDR1 is SGHTA and CDR2 FQGNSA. The CDR3 coding sequence is TGTGCCAGCAGCCGGGGACAACTCTCCTACGAGCAGTACTTC. Translated, it gives CASSRGQLSYEQYF. The full variable domain, in which reference TRBV7-2 and TRBJ2-7 provide the parts outside the CDR3, is GAGVSQSPSNKVTEKGKDVELRCDPISGHTALYWYRQSLGQGLEFLIYFQGNSAPDKSGLPSDRFSAERTGGSVSTLTIQRTQQEDSAVYLCASSRGQLSYEQYFGPGTRLTVT.

J is TRBJ2-3 and V is TRBV7-2, with 7 bases aligning to TRBD2. Germline V gene data show CDR1 as SGHTA and CDR2 as FQGNSA. CDR3 size: 15 residues. The trim removed 1 base at V and 0 bases at J, leaving 1 base unmatched. CDR3 amino acids: CASSLGRGSTDTQYF. DNA for the CDR3: TGTGCCAGCAGCTTAGGGCGGGGGAGCACAGATACGCAGTATTTT. The whole variable domain, filled in from reference TRBV7-2 and TRBJ2-3, reads GAGVSQSPSNKVTEKGKDVELRCDPISGHTALYWYRQSLGQGLEFLIYFQGNSAPDKSGLPSDRFSAERTGGSVSTLTIQRTQQEDSAVYLCASSLGRGSTDTQYFGPGTRLTVL.

The CDR3 reads CASSPTRAYNSPLHF. CDR3 nucleotide sequence: TGTGCCAGTAGTCCAACGAGGGCCTATAATTCACCCCTCCACTTT. The gene calls are TRBV19 and TRBJ1-6; D gene unclear. Germline V lookup: CDR1 LNHDA, CDR2 SQIVND (reference sequence). V was clipped by 5 bases and J by 2 bases, with 10 bases between them. CDR3 length equals 15 residues.

The V gene is TRBV7-3, the J gene TRBJ1-1; D gene ambiguous. The CDR3 consists of 14 residues. V was shortened by 4 bases and J by 5 bases, with 14 bases between the two germline ends. The germline V gene has CDR1 SGHTA and CDR2 FQGTGA. The CDR3 region is CASSSVPGGTEAFF. In nucleotides, the CDR3 is TGTGCCAGCAGCTCGGTCCCGGGAGGTACTGAAGCTTTCTTT.

J is TRBJ1-6 and V is TRBV9; D is unresolved. The length of the CDR3 is 13 residues. With 6 bases removed from V and 5 bases from J, the gap between germline ends came to 9 bases. The V gene's germline CDR1 is SGDLS and CDR2 YYNGEE. Here the CDR3 reads CASTRSNNSPLHF. The CDR3 DNA follows: TGTGCCAGCACCCGGAGCAATAATTCACCCCTCCACTTT. The complete variable domain, with remaining parts taken from reference TRBV9 and TRBJ1-6, reads DSGVTQTPKHLITATGQRVTLRCSPRSGDLSVYWYQQSLDQGLQFLIQYYNGEERAKGNILERFSAQQFPDLHSELNLSSLELGDSALYFCASTRSNNSPLHFGNGTRLTVT.

V gene TRBV4-3 combines with J gene TRBJ1-2; 9 bases agree with TRBD1. CDR1 LGHNA and CDR2 YSLEER come from the germline V gene. The CDR3 runs to 15 residues. V was pared by 3 bases and J by 6 bases, with 8 bases of the junction left unmatched. The chain's CDR3 is CASSQPNRGLDGYTF. DNA for the CDR3: TGCGCCAGCAGCCAGCCGAACAGGGGGCTGGATGGCTACACCTTC.

This rearrangement joins TRBV25-1 to TRBJ2-2, with 8 positions matching TRBD1. The CDR3 totals 14 residues. Germline assignment: CDR1 MGHDK and CDR2 SYGVNS. V lost 6 bases, J lost 3 bases, and 3 bases stayed unmatched. The CDR3 loop is CASSGTGYTGELFF. CDR3 sequence (DNA): TGTGCCAGCAGCGGGACAGGATACACCGGGGAGCTGTTTTTT.

The chain is built from TRBV7-6 and TRBJ1-1; TRBD1 matches 8 bases. Germline V gene sequence: CDR1 SGHVS, CDR2 FNYEAQ. Losses at the gene ends were 1 base for V and 7 bases for J; bases not matched to a gene: 2. This CDR3 has 13 amino acids. CDR3 nucleotide sequence: TGTGCCAGCAGCTTAGGGGGGACAGGTGAAGCTTTCTTT. Its translation is CASSLGGTGEAFF.

There are a few counts of this clone. This chain uses TRBV7-9 with TRBJ1-1, with a weak D call TRBD1 (6 bases). Per the germline V gene, CDR1 is SEHNR and CDR2 is FQNEAQ (reference sequence). The CDR3 is 15 residues long. V lost 5 bases, J lost 5 bases, and 18 bases lay in between. CDR3: CASSGPTRQGTEAFF. The CDR3 DNA is TGTGCCAGCAGCGGACCTACGCGGCAGGGGACTGAAGCTTTCTTT.

The genes are TRBV7-9 and TRBJ1-2; D is unresolved. The CDR3 contains 10 residues. CDR1 and CDR2 from the germline V gene are SEHNR and FQNEAQ (reference sequence). Trimming took off 1 base at V and 13 bases at J, with 7 bases between the two ends. The chain's CDR3 is CASSLEEVTF. The CDR3 DNA is TGTGCCAGCAGCTTAGAGGAGGTCACCTTC.